The entry below describes one T cell receptor (beta chain). Antigen unknown. V dropped 6 bases and J dropped 4; count of bases not matched to a gene: 5. The CDR3 is 14 residues long. Germline CDR1 is ENHRY and CDR2 is SYGVKD. This entry is derived from a study of T cell responses to AZD1222 COVID-19 vaccine. Regarding the study as a whole: With two AZD1222 doses given, Spike-specific TCR breadth and depth both rose. Close to half of all spike-specific TCRs reportedly target regions of the variants that are unmutated. The repertoires were collected only after the peak T cell response.

The table came from immunoSEQ multiplex PCR; TCRdb's copy has only in-frame clones and leaves some out. The sample lists 85,000 to 90,000 clones, 88% seen once, with around 5.5% in the top ten. The J gene is TRBJ2-5, the V gene TRBV10-3; 10 positions match TRBD1. The source material was peripheral blood, sampled on day 0 of AZD1222 vaccination. This receptor was identified in an adult in good health. The chain's CDR3 is CAIRGGQGVETQYF. CDR3 DNA sequence: TGTGCCATCAGGGGAGGACAGGGGGTAGAGACCCAGTACTTC.